Detailed here is one T cell receptor (beta chain). The target antigen is unknown. The data derive from a study of cytomegalovirus exposure and HLA in healthy donors. For the study at large: Researchers found that around 80% of 398 genotyped donors fell within the Caucasian-associated ancestry cluster.

It was with 60 Vbeta and 13 Jbeta primers that the PCR ran. Using immunoSEQ multiplex PCR, the repertoire was profiled, and TCRdb retains in-frame clones only, with some absent. Of about 160,000 clones listed, roughly 80% are singletons. Study-level points and caveats: As a later analysis showed, a missense DCLRE1C variant was linked to trimming of TCR beta V- and J-genes.

The CDR3 is 15 residues long. V gave up 6 bases and J gave up 2 bases; unmatched junction bases: 2. Germline loops: CDR1 ENHRY, CDR2 SYGVKD. The chain links TRBV10-3 to TRBJ2-3; 13 nucleotides line up with TRBD2. The sequence was obtained from a man aged 18 to 29 in good health and CMV-seropositive. Sequencing was carried out using PBMCs. The CDR3 sequence is CAIRLAGGTTDTQYF. The CDR3 DNA is TGTGCCATCAGACTAGCGGGAGGGACCACAGATACGCAGTATTTT.